This passage covers 12 T cell receptor beta chains from one sample sequenced in a study of patients and donors after allogeneic stem cell transplantation. MiXCR, applied by TCRdb to the RT-PCR reads, yields one record per CDR3 protein. This repertoire shows 200,000 to 250,000 distinct CDR3 sequences, about 14% found once; its top ten account for roughly 11%. The sample was blood, either unsorted or a sorted T cell fraction (not recorded which). Receptors originate from a human donor who was either an allogeneic HSCT recipient or a stem cell or donor lymphocyte infusion donor (not recorded which). It is not recorded whose cells these are; they may come from a transplant donor.

This clonotype showed up just a few times. The chain has TRBV20-1 and TRBJ2-7; weak D call: TRBD1 (6 bases). The CDR3 length is 13 residues. Trimming took 1 base from V and 3 from J, leaving 10 bases between them. Per germline, CDR1 DFQATT and CDR2 SNEGSKA (reference sequence). DNA for the CDR3: TGCAGTGCTAGAGGGAACAGGGTCTACGAGCAGTACTTC. Its translation: CSARGNRVYEQYF.

The CDR3: CASSLQGEGAGELFF. The CDR3 nucleotides are TGTGCCAGCAGTTTACAGGGGGAGGGGGCCGGGGAGCTGTTTTTT. The V call is TRBV12-3 or TRBV12-4, the J call TRBJ2-2, with D perhaps given as TRBD1 or TRBD2 (7 bases each). V gave up 2 bases and J gave up 6 bases, with 13 bases separating them. CDR3 length equals 15 residues.

This clonotype was counted at least ten times. The chain uses TRBV6-2 or TRBV6-3 and TRBJ1-1; the D is unclear. The CDR3 spans 12 residues. Trimming cost V 6 bases and J 8 bases, with 13 bases left between them. Germline values: CDR1 MNHEY, CDR2 SVGEGT. For the CDR3, the DNA is TGTGCCAGCAGGCTACTGGAAGGGGAAGCTTTCTTT. This gives the protein CASRLLEGEAFF.

The chain couples TRBV20-1 to TRBJ1-2; a weak D match, TRBD1 (6 bases). Germline V gene lookup returns CDR1 DFQATT and CDR2 SNEGSKA (reference sequence). Trimming pared 6 bases from V and 7 bases from J, leaving 18 bases between. The CDR3 loop spans 13 amino acids. In DNA form, the CDR3 reads TGCAGTGCGCCTACAGGGTCGCTAAGTGGCTACACCTTC. Amino acid sequence: CSAPTGSLSGYTF.

The chain is built from TRBV6-1 and TRBJ2-7; D is perhaps TRBD2 (6 bases). The CDR3 extends over 14 amino acids. The V end was cut by 6 bases, the J end by 5 bases, with 17 bases between. The germline CDR1 and CDR2 sequences are MNHNS and SASEGT. CDR3 sequence: CASRTQMRRDEQYF. CDR3 coding DNA: TGTGCCAGCAGGACCCAAATGAGGAGGGACGAGCAGTACTTC.

The gene calls are TRBV20-1 and TRBJ2-6; TRBD2 matches at 12 bases. The CDR3 contains 18 residues. Germline CDR1 DFQATT, CDR2 SNEGSKA (reference sequence). Trimming took 1 base from V and 4 from J; bases not matched to a gene: 8. The CDR3 DNA sequence: TGCAGTGCTAGAGTCCTAGTGGGACTAGCGGGCGGGGCCAACGTCCTGACTTTC. It codes for CSARVLVGLAGGANVLTF.

This clonotype was counted between two and nine times. The chain recombines TRBV12-3 or TRBV12-4 with TRBJ2-7; D uncertain. The CDR3 runs to 14 residues. V shed 3 bases and J shed 0 bases, with 9 bases lying between them. The CDR3 coding sequence is TGTGCCAGCAGTTTGACCCATAGCTCCTACGAGCAGTACTTC. Translated: CASSLTHSSYEQYF.

This chain joins TRBV20-1 and TRBJ2-4; D may correspond to TRBD1 or TRBD2 (6 bases each). With 1 base removed from V and 5 bases from J, the gap between germline ends came to 15 bases. CDR1 and CDR2 from the germline V gene are DFQATT and SNEGSKA (reference sequence). This CDR3 contains 15 residues. CDR3 sequence (DNA): TGCAGTGCTAGAGGGTCTTTGGGGGGCCAAAACATTCAGTACTTC. As protein: CSARGSLGGQNIQYF.

The chain combines TRBV6-6 with TRBJ1-2; 7 nucleotides align to TRBD1. The CDR3 is 13 residues long. The ends lost 6 bases at V and 7 bases at J; junction bases unmatched: 8. Germline V gene sequence: CDR1 MNHNY, CDR2 SVGAGI (reference sequence). CDR3 protein: CASSPDRVFGYTF. CDR3 nucleotides: TGTGCCAGCAGCCCAGACAGGGTGTTTGGCTACACCTTC.

The sample holds a few counts of this clonotype. This sequence joins TRBV11-3 and TRBJ2-3; D may match TRBD1 or TRBD2 (6 bases each). The length of the CDR3 is 14 residues. The germline V and J ends were trimmed by 5 bases and 5 bases, with 14 bases remaining between them. Germline V gene data show CDR1 as SGHNT and CDR2 as YENEEA. CDR3 protein: CASSPPGARDTQYF. CDR3 coding DNA: TGTGCCAGCAGCCCCCCGGGGGCTAGAGATACGCAGTATTTT.

In its sample, this clonotype was seen a few times. The rearrangement uses TRBV7-2 and TRBJ2-7, with 9 bases fitting TRBD1. The CDR3 has 14 amino acids. Germline CDR1 reads SGHTA; CDR2 reads FQGNSA. V gave up 4 bases and J gave up 6 bases; unmatched junction bases: 7. CDR3 amino acids: CASSSGTGWGEQYF. DNA of the CDR3: TGTGCCAGCAGCTCCGGGACAGGGTGGGGCGAGCAGTACTTC.

This clonotype came up many times. CDR3 coding DNA: TGTGCCAGCAGTTCACTAGCGGGGAAAGGGGAGACCCAGTACTTC. It translates to CASSSLAGKGETQYF. This chain connects TRBV5-5 to TRBJ2-5, with 10 bases that match TRBD2. From germline, CDR1 is SGHKS and CDR2 YYEKEE (reference sequence). This CDR3 is built from 15 residues. V was pared by 5 bases and J by 5 bases, with 9 bases of the junction left unmatched.